Each of the 28 T cell receptor beta chains below was sequenced from the same sample in a study of CD8+CD57+ T cells in acquired aplastic anemia. Genomic DNA provided the template from which TCR beta VDJ and CDR3 profiles were obtained. TCRdb analysed the reads with MiXCR anew, one entry per CDR3 protein. The table records hundreds of thousands of distinct CDR3 sequences, around a third of them present only once. The sequenced patients had an expansion of CD8+CD57+ cells seen by flow cytometry. The specimen sequenced was sorted CD4+, CD8+, or CD8+CD57+ T cells (not recorded which) from PBMCs. The source is a human donor with aplastic anemia.

This CDR3 reads CATSRGRSWNEQFF. The CDR3 DNA reads TGTGCCACCAGCAGAGGCCGATCATGGAATGAGCAGTTCTTC. The V call is TRBV15, the J call TRBJ2-1; D not resolved. In germline, CDR1 is LNHNV, CDR2 YYDKDF (reference sequence). The V and J ends lost 1 base and 7 bases respectively, with 11 bases between them. The CDR3 consists of 14 residues.

This clonotype was seen a few times. The V gene is TRBV20-1, the J gene TRBJ2-2, with D perhaps being TRBD1 or TRBD2 (5 bases each). Trimming removed 0 bases from V and 2 bases from J, with 13 bases in between. The CDR3 has 16 amino acids. Germline CDR1 DFQATT, CDR2 SNEGSKA (reference sequence). The CDR3 nucleotides are TGCAGTGCTAGAGATTACGGGACCTTCAACACCGGGGAGCTGTTTTTT. Protein: CSARDYGTFNTGELFF.

This sequence joins TRBV20-1 and TRBJ2-3; TRBD2 aligns across 10 bases. CDR3 length: 14 amino acids. The V segment lost 3 bases and the J segment 1 base; nucleotides outside the gene matches: 1. CDR1 is DFQATT and CDR2 is SNEGSKA in the germline V gene (reference sequence). The CDR3 DNA follows: TGCAGTGCTAGCACTAGCGGGGGCACAGATACGCAGTATTTT. Translated: CSASTSGGTDTQYF.

In its sample, this clonotype was seen many times. This chain connects TRBV19 to TRBJ1-5; the D gene is possibly TRBD1 (5 bases). Between the trimmed V and J ends, which lost 5 bases and 0 bases, there was a span of 14 bases. CDR3 length equals 16 residues. In germline, CDR1 is LNHDA, CDR2 SQIVND (reference sequence). The CDR3 sequence: CASSELRGYSNQPQHF. CDR3 coding DNA: TGTGCCAGTAGTGAGTTACGGGGCTATAGCAATCAGCCCCAGCATTTT.

The chain has TRBV16 and TRBJ1-4, with unresolved D. This CDR3 is 16 amino acids long. Germline values: CDR1 KGHSY, CDR2 FQNENV. Trimming stripped 5 bases from V and 0 bases from J, with 13 bases between. Written as DNA, the CDR3 is TGTGCCAGCAGCACCCGGACGGGCGCAACTAATGAAAAACTGTTTTTT. Encoded protein: CASSTRTGATNEKLFF.

This sequence joins TRBV12-3 or TRBV12-4 and TRBJ1-1, with D tentatively TRBD1 (5 bases). Trimming stripped 7 bases from V and 5 bases from J, with 20 bases between. This CDR3 has 15 amino acids. CDR3 residues: CASTSGHRGGTEAFF. In DNA form, the CDR3 reads TGTGCCAGCACTTCTGGCCATAGGGGAGGGACTGAAGCTTTCTTT.

The chain employs TRBV7-9 and TRBJ1-1; D ambiguous. Trimming shortened V by 4 bases and J by 5 bases, and 11 bases separated the two germline ends. This CDR3 contains 13 residues. The germline V gene has CDR1 SEHNR and CDR2 FQNEAQ (reference sequence). CDR3 coding DNA: TGTGCCAGCAGCTATCGATCTCTGACTGAAGCTTTCTTT. Translated: CASSYRSLTEAFF.

The chain couples TRBV7-4 to TRBJ1-1; D might be TRBD1 (6 bases). V lost 4 bases to trimming and J lost 1 base, with 16 bases between them. CDR1 SGHVT and CDR2 SQSDAQ come from the germline V gene. CDR3 length: 16 amino acids. The CDR3 protein is CASSSVPGHRNTEAFF. The CDR3 DNA reads as TGTGCCAGCAGCTCGGTCCCGGGACACAGGAACACTGAAGCTTTCTTT.

This clonotype occurred a few times. This chain uses TRBV19 with TRBJ2-2, with D uncertain. The CDR3 spans 14 residues. The ends were cut back, 8 bases at V and 0 bases at J, with 10 bases in the middle. Germline V lookup: CDR1 LNHDA, CDR2 SQIVND (reference sequence). This CDR3 reads CASLPETNTGELFF. CDR3 DNA sequence: TGTGCCAGTTTACCCGAAACGAACACCGGGGAGCTGTTTTTT.

To note about this clonotype: Given a much more abundant clone one base away, this may be a read error. The chain joins TRBV7-2 to TRBJ2-3; D gene uncertain. Germline CDR1 and CDR2: SGHTA and FQGNSA. The CDR3 totals 12 residues. Trimming pared 8 bases from V and 2 bases from J, leaving 8 bases between. CDR3 in amino acids: CASGVDTDTQYF. In DNA form, the CDR3 reads TGTGCCAGCGGCGTAGACACAGATACGCAGTATTTT.

This clonotype was counted at least ten times. V is TRBV19 and J is TRBJ1-2; 7 bases align to TRBD1. The V segment lost 4 bases and the J segment 3 bases; nucleotides outside the gene matches: 5. Germline CDR1 is LNHDA and CDR2 is SQIVND (reference sequence). This CDR3 is 14 amino acids long. Written as DNA, the CDR3 is TGTGCCAGTAGTACGGGACAGCGATACTATGGCTACACCTTC. Translating gives CASSTGQRYYGYTF. Drawing the rest from reference TRBV19 and TRBJ1-2, the complete variable domain is DGGITQSPKYLFRKEGQNVTLSCEQNLNHDAMYWYRQDPGQGLRLIYYSQIVNDFQKGDIAEGYSVSREKKESFPLTVTSAQKNPTAFYLCASSTGQRYYGYTFGSGTRLTVV.

This clonotype came up a few times. The junction departs from germline at one end; a sequencing error may be responsible. CDR3 in DNA: TGTGCCAGCAGTGAATCATGGAGCTCCGTAGAAGCTTTCTTT. It translates to CASSESWSSVEAFF. The chain has TRBV10-1 and TRBJ1-1; D is unresolved. Germline CDR1 is WNHNN and CDR2 is SYGVQD (reference sequence). The CDR3 contains 14 residues.

This clonotype was counted ten times or more. The chain recombines TRBV29-1 with TRBJ1-2, with 10 bases identical to TRBD1. This CDR3 has 14 residues. The junction had 11 bases not matched to a gene; V was cut back by 5 bases and J by 8 bases. CDR1 SQVTM and CDR2 ANQGSEA come from the germline V gene. The CDR3 DNA reads as TGCAGCGTTCGGACGACAGGGGGCTCGTTGGGCTACACCTTC. It yields the protein CSVRTTGGSLGYTF.

This rearrangement joins TRBV19 to TRBJ1-5; the match to TRBD1 covers 7 bases. The V and J ends lost 6 bases and 6 bases, in that order; junction bases with no gene match: 8. The CDR3 is 14 amino acids. Per the germline V gene, CDR1 is LNHDA and CDR2 is SQIVND (reference sequence). In DNA form, the CDR3 reads TGTGCCAGTAGGACAGGGTTATGGAGTCAGCCCCAGCATTTT. It yields the protein CASRTGLWSQPQHF.

The table lists this clonotype with many counts. J is TRBJ1-3 and V is TRBV10-3; D may be TRBD1 (5 bases). Trimming stripped 7 bases from V and 0 bases from J, with 13 bases between. The CDR3 runs to 15 residues. The V gene's germline CDR1 is ENHRY and CDR2 SYGVKD. This CDR3 is CAIMGQGSSGNTIYF. In nucleotides, the CDR3 is TGTGCCATCATGGGCCAGGGATCCTCTGGAAACACCATATATTTT.

The chain employs TRBV6-1 and TRBJ2-7, with 11 bases lining up with TRBD2. The ends lost 4 bases at V and 7 bases at J; junction bases unmatched: 12. From germline, CDR1 is MNHNS and CDR2 SASEGT. The CDR3 is 16 amino acids. As DNA, the CDR3 is TGTGCCAGCAGTGGAAATAGCGGGAGGGTCTCGGGGGAGCAGTACTTC. It is translated as CASSGNSGRVSGEQYF.

This clonotype showed up just a few times. The rearrangement uses TRBV11-1 and TRBJ2-5, with TRBD2 identical over 14 bases. Germline CDR1 is SGHAT and CDR2 is FQDESV (reference sequence). The CDR3 has 18 residues. Trimming removed 5 bases from V and 5 bases from J; junction bases left unmatched: 13. This chain's CDR3 is CASSAGLAGATSRETQYF. The DNA of the CDR3 is TGTGCCAGCAGCGCGGGACTAGCGGGGGCGACGAGCCGGGAGACCCAGTACTTC.

The chain joins TRBV3-1 to TRBJ2-7; D might be TRBD1 (6 bases). Trimming took off 5 bases at V and 6 bases at J, with 14 bases between the two ends. The germline gives CDR1 LGHDT, CDR2 YNNKEL (reference sequence). The CDR3 extends over 13 amino acids. The CDR3 nucleotides read TGTGCCAGCAGCGGGAACGAAGGGGGCGAGCAGTACTTC. Its translation is CASSGNEGGEQYF.

This clonotype was seen many times. The J gene is TRBJ1-2, the V gene TRBV20-1, with a possible D match to TRBD1 (5 bases). V was trimmed by 6 bases and J by 4 bases, leaving 15 bases between them. CDR1 DFQATT and CDR2 SNEGSKA come from the germline V gene (reference sequence). CDR3 length: 13 residues. CDR3 nucleotides: TGCAGTGCAAGGGACGGTGGTGCCTATGGCTACACCTTC. Protein product: CSARDGGAYGYTF.

This rearrangement joins TRBV24-1 to TRBJ2-5; 9 bases match TRBD1. Trimming removed 8 bases from V and 5 bases from J; junction bases left unmatched: 5. Germline CDR1 reads KGHDR; CDR2 reads SFDVKD. CDR3 size: 13 residues. The CDR3 nucleotides read TGTGCCACCACTCGGACAGGGGTGGAGACCCAGTACTTC. This translates into CATTRTGVETQYF.

This clonotype has at least ten counts. The rearrangement joins TRBV7-3 to TRBJ1-1, with D maybe TRBD1 (5 bases). This CDR3 has 13 residues. Looked up from germline, CDR1 is SGHTA and CDR2 is FQGTGA. Trimming removed 5 bases from V and 0 bases from J, with 7 bases in between. The CDR3 DNA sequence: TGTGCCAGCAGCCGGGGGGTGAACACTGAAGCTTTCTTT. Residues: CASSRGVNTEAFF.

This clonotype was seen a few times. The chain is built from TRBV4-3 and TRBJ2-5; D is tentatively TRBD1 or TRBD2 (6 bases each). Trimming shortened V by 2 bases and J by 1 base, and 11 bases separated the two germline ends. Germline V gives CDR1 LGHNA, CDR2 YSLEER. The CDR3 has 15 residues. The CDR3 nucleotides read TGCGCCAGCAGCCAATTAACGGGGGCCCAAGAGACCCAGTACTTC. The encoded protein is CASSQLTGAQETQYF.

This clonotype was detected many times. This chain links TRBV19 with TRBJ1-5; D gene unclear. Trimming left V 6 bases short and J 5 bases short, with 8 bases between. The germline V gene encodes CDR1 LNHDA and CDR2 SQIVND (reference sequence). This CDR3 is 12 amino acids long. The CDR3 DNA reads TGTGCCAGTAGGGTCCAGGATCAGCCCCAGCATTTT. This codes for CASRVQDQPQHF.

Many counts were recorded for this clonotype. CDR3 DNA sequence: TGTGCCAGCAGTGGCCCCCGAACCACAGATACGCAGTATTTT. Translating it yields CASSGPRTTDTQYF. The rearrangement links TRBV2 to TRBJ2-3; D gene ambiguous. Trimming stripped 4 bases from V and 2 bases from J, with 10 bases between. Germline V CDR1 and CDR2: SNHLY, FYNNEI. This CDR3 is 14 amino acids long.

Comments on this clonotype: This likely comes from a read error, as the CDR3 has no conserved phenylalanine or tryptophan at its end. Because the CDR3's place on the DNA is in doubt, the DNA is left out and the CDR3 is given as listed by TCRdb. The chain recombines TRBV7-2 with TRBJ1-2. Germline loops: CDR1 SGHTA, CDR2 FQGNSA. The CDR3 comprises 8 residues, both ends counted. This chain's CDR3 is CASSLDAS.

At least ten counts were recorded for this clonotype. The J gene is TRBJ1-5, the V gene TRBV6-1; D is unclear. The germline CDR1 and CDR2 sequences are MNHNS and SASEGT. V lost 5 bases and J lost 2, with 10 bases in between. The CDR3 contains 14 residues. CDR3 nucleotides: TGTGCCAGCAGTTTGGGTACGGGCAATCAGCCCCAGCATTTT. As protein: CASSLGTGNQPQHF.

The chain joins TRBV12-3 or TRBV12-4 to TRBJ2-5; possible D gene TRBD1, 5 bases. Trimming stripped 4 bases from V and 3 bases from J, with 15 bases between. This CDR3 has 15 amino acids. The CDR3 reads CASSYWTNQEETQYF. CDR3 nucleotide sequence: TGTGCCAGCAGTTACTGGACAAATCAGGAAGAGACCCAGTACTTC.

This clonotype was recorded at least ten times. The rearrangement links TRBV20-1 to TRBJ2-7, with 9 bases fitting TRBD1. J was trimmed by 2 bases and V by 6 bases; bases with no gene match: 11. This CDR3 comprises 15 residues. Germline V lookup: CDR1 DFQATT, CDR2 SNEGSKA (reference sequence). The CDR3 is CSASRDRATTYEQYF. The CDR3, as DNA: TGCAGTGCCAGTAGGGACAGGGCCACAACCTACGAGCAGTACTTC.